This passage covers 32 T cell receptor beta chains from one sample sequenced in a study of OX40 agonist ivuxolimab in advanced cancers. Produced via immunoSEQ multiplex PCR; TCRdb's table is partial and in-frame only. This table holds more than 40,000 clones, approximately 91% found once. This specimen was CD4+ or CD8+ T cells sorted from blood, taken in a trial of the OX40 agonist ivuxolimab. These receptor sequences come from an adult with an advanced solid tumor such as melanoma, head and neck, liver or kidney cancer.

The rearrangement uses TRBV13 and TRBJ2-1; no clear D. CDR3 length: 13 residues. Germline V gene sequence: CDR1 PRHDT, CDR2 FYEKMQ (reference sequence). V was clipped by 5 bases and J by 6 bases, with 11 bases between them. For the CDR3, the DNA is TGTGCCAGCAGCAGTTACTCGATCAATGAGCAGTTCTTC. Amino acids: CASSSYSINEQFF.

The V and J genes are TRBV6-1 and TRBJ2-3, with 15 bases matching TRBD2. Germline trimming cut 3 bases from V and 6 bases from J; bases unmatched to any gene: 13. The CDR3 is 19 residues long. Per the germline V gene, CDR1 is MNHNS and CDR2 is SASEGT. The CDR3 coding sequence is TGTGCCAGCAGTGACCATGGCACTGGGACTAGCGGGGGGTTGGATACGCAGTATTTT. Translated, it gives CASSDHGTGTSGGLDTQYF.

V gene TRBV27 combines with J gene TRBJ2-7; 11 nucleotides line up with TRBD1. The J segment lost 5 bases and the V segment lost 7 bases, leaving 7 bases of the junction unmatched. CDR1 and CDR2 from the germline V gene are MNHEY and SMNVEV (reference sequence). This CDR3 comprises 14 residues. CDR3 amino acids: CASTRDRGFDEQYF. In DNA form, the CDR3 reads TGTGCCAGCACGAGGGACAGGGGGTTCGACGAGCAGTACTTC.

The chain couples TRBV19 to TRBJ2-7, with 8 bases matching TRBD1. The CDR3 is made up of 15 amino acids. Germline V gene sequence: CDR1 LNHDA, CDR2 SQIVND (reference sequence). Trimming cost V 3 bases and J 2 bases; bases outside gene matches: 6. The CDR3 here is CASSIGQGQTYEQYF. CDR3 nucleotide sequence: TGTGCCAGTAGTATCGGACAGGGTCAAACCTACGAGCAGTACTTC.

The V and J genes are TRBV7-3 and TRBJ2-3; tentative D call: TRBD2 (5 bases). The CDR3 has 15 residues. V lost 5 bases to trimming and J lost 1 base, with 13 bases between them. Germline assignment: CDR1 SGHTA and CDR2 FQGTGA. The CDR3 protein is CASSPRGAGTDTQYF. As DNA, the CDR3 is TGTGCCAGCAGCCCACGGGGAGCGGGCACAGATACGCAGTATTTT. The full variable domain, completed using reference TRBV7-3 and TRBJ2-3, is GAGVSQTPSNKVTEKGKYVELRCDPISGHTALYWYRQSLGQGPEFLIYFQGTGAADDSGLPNDRFFAVRPEGSVSTLKIQRTERGDSAVYLCASSPRGAGTDTQYFGPGTRLTVL.

This rearrangement joins TRBV28 to TRBJ1-1; no definite D call. Germline CDR1 is MDHEN and CDR2 is SYDVKM. This CDR3 contains 14 residues. V lost 6 bases to trimming and J lost 1 base, with 12 bases between them. CDR3 nucleotides: TGTGCCAGCAGACCGGGCCTCAAGAACACTGAAGCTTTCTTT. Its protein product is CASRPGLKNTEAFF.

This clone appeared once. The chain couples TRBV4-2 to TRBJ1-2, with 7 bases fitting TRBD1. The CDR3 extends over 15 amino acids. CDR1 is LGHNA, CDR2 YNFKEQ, per germline. With 2 bases clipped from V and 1 base from J, the junction kept 4 bases outside the gene matches. The CDR3 nucleotides read TGTGCCAGCAGCCAATGGACAGGCCTTAACTATGGCTACACCTTC. Translated: CASSQWTGLNYGYTF.

The rearrangement links TRBV28 to TRBJ1-2, with TRBD1 matching 8 bases. Per germline, CDR1 MDHEN and CDR2 SYDVKM. V lost 4 bases and J lost 6; bases outside the gene matches: 7. The CDR3 loop spans 14 amino acids. The CDR3 DNA sequence: TGTGCCAGCAGTTCATTGGACAGGGTCGATGGCTACACCTTC. It specifies CASSSLDRVDGYTF.

V gene TRBV28 combines with J gene TRBJ2-1; D gene ambiguous. The CDR3 covers 13 residues. Germline CDR1 MDHEN, CDR2 SYDVKM. V gave up 4 bases and J gave up 2 bases, with 6 bases separating them. CDR3 sequence: CASSYTAYNEQFF. In DNA, the CDR3 is TGTGCCAGCAGTTACACCGCCTACAATGAGCAGTTCTTC.

This clone was picked up one time. The V gene is TRBV13, the J gene TRBJ1-4, with 7 positions matching TRBD1. CDR1 PRHDT and CDR2 FYEKMQ come from the germline V gene (reference sequence). After removal of 3 bases from V and 8 bases from J, the junction contained 3 bases not matched to a gene. This CDR3 spans 13 amino acids. The CDR3 protein is CASSLTGSEKLFF. CDR3 DNA: TGTGCCAGCAGCTTGACAGGGTCCGAAAAACTGTTTTTT.

V and J are TRBV19 and TRBJ1-5; the match to TRBD1 covers 8 bases. V lost 7 bases and J lost 5; bases outside the gene matches: 10. The CDR3 totals 15 residues. Germline CDR1 LNHDA, CDR2 SQIVND (reference sequence). The CDR3 is CASTRDRSVYQPQHF. The CDR3 nucleotides are TGTGCCAGTACCCGGGACAGGTCTGTTTATCAGCCCCAGCATTTT.

The J gene is TRBJ1-6, the V gene TRBV28; no firm D call. CDR3 length: 14 residues. CDR1 is MDHEN and CDR2 is SYDVKM in the germline V gene. V lost 7 bases, J lost 0 bases, and 7 bases lay in between. CDR3 in DNA: TGTGCCAGCAACGGCGTCTCCTATAATTCACCCCTCCACTTT. As protein: CASNGVSYNSPLHF.

This clone has just one count. The V gene is TRBV6-6, the J gene TRBJ1-1; D remains unclear. The CDR3 covers 12 residues. Trimming took 7 bases from V and 4 from J, leaving 10 bases between them. In germline, CDR1 is MNHNY, CDR2 SVGAGI (reference sequence). This CDR3 is CASKPGGTEAFF. The CDR3 DNA is TGTGCCAGCAAACCGGGCGGCACTGAAGCTTTCTTT.

This rearrangement joins TRBV7-6 to TRBJ1-5, with D maybe TRBD1 (6 bases). Germline V gene sequence: CDR1 SGHVS, CDR2 FNYEAQ. The CDR3 runs 14 residues. V gave up 5 bases and J gave up 3 bases, with 11 bases separating them. The CDR3 protein is CASSVRGANQPQHF. The CDR3 region has the DNA TGTGCCAGCAGCGTCAGGGGCGCCAATCAGCCCCAGCATTTT.

In its sample, this clone was seen once. This chain joins TRBV11-2 and TRBJ2-2; D gene ambiguous. Trimming shortened V by 5 bases and J by 3 bases, and 10 bases separated the two germline ends. Germline CDR1 SGHAT, CDR2 FQNNGV. The CDR3 totals 14 residues. The CDR3 spells CASSRPPDTGELFF. As DNA, the CDR3 is TGTGCCAGCAGCCGTCCCCCTGACACCGGGGAGCTGTTTTTT.

V gene TRBV29-1 combines with J gene TRBJ2-3; 8 nucleotides match TRBD2. Germline values: CDR1 SQVTM, CDR2 ANQGSEA. The V gene end was trimmed by 5 bases and the J gene end by 2 bases; junction bases not matched to a gene: 15. The CDR3 covers 17 residues. CDR3 sequence: CSVRSGGIRETTDTQYF. The CDR3 DNA follows: TGCAGCGTTCGTTCGGGAGGGATCCGGGAAACCACAGATACGCAGTATTTT.

The chain recombines TRBV7-3 with TRBJ2-1; D might be TRBD1 (5 bases). Trimming pared 8 bases from V and 4 bases from J, leaving 18 bases between. Per the germline V gene, CDR1 is SGHTA and CDR2 is FQGTGA. This CDR3 region has 15 residues. Here the CDR3 DNA reads TGTGCCAGCCGGTTGGGGCCAGGAGTTTACAATGAGCAGTTCTTC. Protein product: CASRLGPGVYNEQFF.

J is TRBJ2-2 and V is TRBV7-8; D unclear. Trimming removed 0 bases at V and 4 bases at J, with 18 bases between. This CDR3 contains 18 residues. Germline-derived CDR1 and CDR2 are SGHVS and FQNEAQ. The chain's CDR3 is CASSLAWRPTASTGELFF. The DNA of the CDR3 is TGTGCCAGCAGCTTAGCTTGGAGACCGACGGCCTCCACCGGGGAGCTGTTTTTT.

The rearrangement uses TRBV9 and TRBJ2-7; D is uncertain. The V end was cut by 4 bases, the J end by 2 bases, with 13 bases between. Germline CDR1 reads SGDLS; CDR2 reads YYNGEE. The CDR3 totals 14 residues. This CDR3 is CASSPRTGTYEQYF. In DNA form, the CDR3 reads TGTGCCAGCAGCCCTAGGACGGGCACCTACGAGCAGTACTTC.

The chain combines TRBV30 with TRBJ1-4, with 11 positions matching TRBD1. V lost 2 bases and J lost 7; bases outside the gene matches: 3. Germline V gene sequence: CDR1 GTSNPN, CDR2 SVGIG (reference sequence). The CDR3 runs to 14 residues. The CDR3 bases are TGTGCCTGGAGTTCGGACAGGGGGCTTGAAAAACTGTTTTTT. Translating gives CAWSSDRGLEKLFF.

The chain recombines TRBV7-9 with TRBJ2-2; D ambiguous. Looked up from germline, CDR1 is SEHNR and CDR2 is FQNEAQ (reference sequence). This CDR3 has 11 amino acids. Trimming pared 5 bases from V and 8 bases from J, leaving 6 bases between. The CDR3 here is CASSPKGELFF. The CDR3 nucleotides read TGTGCCAGCAGCCCAAAGGGGGAGCTGTTTTTT.

This clone was seen a single time. The chain employs TRBV2 and TRBJ1-1; tentatively, D is TRBD1 (5 bases). V was cut by 8 bases and J by 2 bases, with 9 bases left in between. The CDR3 has 12 amino acids. Germline values: CDR1 SNHLY, CDR2 FYNNEI. Here the CDR3 reads CASPGINTEAFF. The CDR3 region has the DNA TGTGCCAGCCCAGGGATCAACACTGAAGCTTTCTTT. The full variable domain, completed using reference TRBV2 and TRBJ1-1, is EPEVTQTPSHQVTQMGQEVILRCVPISNHLYFYWYRQILGQKVEFLVSFYNNEISEKSEIFDDQFSVERPDGSNFTLKIRSTKLEDSAMYFCASPGINTEAFFGQGTRLTVV.

CDR3 sequence (DNA): TGCGCCAGCAGCCGGCTTCCAGGGGATGCCGGGGAGCTGTTTTTT. It specifies CASSRLPGDAGELFF. The chain links TRBV4-3 to TRBJ2-2; D might be TRBD1 (6 bases). CDR1 and CDR2 from the germline V gene are LGHNA and YSLEER. The CDR3 is made up of 15 amino acids. V shed 4 bases and J shed 6 bases, with 15 bases lying between them.

The chain couples TRBV4-1 to TRBJ2-7; D unresolved. The germline CDR1 and CDR2 sequences are MGHRA and YSYEKL. This CDR3 is built from 14 residues. The V end lost 5 bases, the J end lost 7 bases, and 18 bases lay between the germline ends. CDR3 amino acids: CASSDGHPSWEQYF. In DNA form, the CDR3 reads TGCGCCAGCAGCGACGGGCACCCCTCGTGGGAGCAGTACTTC.

The rearrangement uses TRBV2 and TRBJ2-1; TRBD2 is a possible D gene (5 bases). Trimming took 8 bases from V and 0 from J, leaving 23 bases between them. The CDR3 has 18 residues. Germline CDR1 SNHLY, CDR2 FYNNEI. CDR3 DNA sequence: TGTGCCAGCCGGACTCCCGGGTCCAGGACGGGCTCCTACAATGAGCAGTTCTTC. It is translated as CASRTPGSRTGSYNEQFF.

CDR3 amino acids: CASSPDNGYEQYF. As DNA, the CDR3 is TGTGCCAGCAGTCCGGACAACGGCTACGAGCAGTACTTC. The chain links TRBV27 to TRBJ2-7, with D possibly matching TRBD1 (5 bases). The germline V gene has CDR1 MNHEY and CDR2 SMNVEV (reference sequence). CDR3 size: 13 residues. Between the trimmed V and J ends, which lost 5 bases and 3 bases, there was a span of 11 bases.

This clone was recorded a few times. The V and J genes are TRBV7-9 and TRBJ2-1; D is uncertain. Germline V gene sequence: CDR1 SEHNR, CDR2 FQNEAQ (reference sequence). The CDR3 loop spans 13 amino acids. Trimming took off 1 base at V and 7 bases at J, with 8 bases between the two ends. The CDR3 DNA sequence: TGTGCCAGCAGCTTAGTGCGGACGAATGAGCAGTTCTTC. Amino acid sequence: CASSLVRTNEQFF.

V is TRBV28 and J is TRBJ2-7; D perhaps matches TRBD2 (5 bases). CDR1 MDHEN and CDR2 SYDVKM come from the germline V gene. Between the trimmed V and J ends, which lost 3 bases and 6 bases, there was a span of 9 bases. The CDR3 totals 12 residues. CDR3 nucleotides: TGTGCCAGCAGTTTCGGGGAACGCGAGCAGTACTTC. Residues: CASSFGEREQYF.

This clone was counted a single time. Its ends do not fully match the called genes, so a read error is possible. The chain combines TRBV30 with TRBJ2-7; D may be TRBD1 (5 bases). Germline CDR1 reads GTSNPN; CDR2 reads SVGIG (reference sequence). The CDR3 spans 15 residues. CDR3 amino acids: CAWRAPTALFYERYF. The CDR3 DNA sequence: TGTGCCTGGAGAGCCCCGACAGCCCTCTTTTACGAGCGGTACTTC. Based on the CDR3 plus reference TRBV30 and TRBJ2-7, the full variable domain is SQTIHQWPATLVQPVGSPLSLECTVEGTSNPNLYWYRQAAGRGLQLLFYSVGIGQISSEVPQNLSASRPQDRQFILSSKKLLLSDSGFYLCAWRAPTALFYERYFGPGTRLTVT.

The chain carries TRBV29-1 and TRBJ2-7; 10 nucleotides line up with TRBD1. V shed 7 bases and J 3 bases; nucleotides not matched to a gene: 21. CDR1 is SQVTM, CDR2 ANQGSEA, per germline. CDR3 length: 18 amino acids. CDR3 nucleotides: TGCAGCGCGATTCCCGGGACAGGGGTTTATCCGGGGGACTACGAGCAGTACTTC. Residues: CSAIPGTGVYPGDYEQYF.

The rearrangement uses TRBV30 and TRBJ1-1; 9 nucleotides match TRBD1. Germline CDR1 reads GTSNPN; CDR2 reads SVGIG (reference sequence). The CDR3 extends over 12 amino acids. V trimming: 6 bases; J trimming: 5 bases; junction bases outside the gene matches: 4. Here the CDR3 reads CACGQGWTEAFF. The DNA for the CDR3 is TGTGCCTGTGGACAGGGGTGGACTGAAGCTTTCTTT.

This chain uses TRBV5-8 with TRBJ1-2; D is unclear. Trimming cost V 3 bases and J 5 bases, with 8 bases left between them. The germline V gene encodes CDR1 SGHTS and CDR2 YDEGEE. The CDR3 loop spans 12 amino acids. This CDR3 is CASSSGPYGYTF. DNA for the CDR3: TGTGCCAGCAGCTCTGGGCCATATGGCTACACCTTC.